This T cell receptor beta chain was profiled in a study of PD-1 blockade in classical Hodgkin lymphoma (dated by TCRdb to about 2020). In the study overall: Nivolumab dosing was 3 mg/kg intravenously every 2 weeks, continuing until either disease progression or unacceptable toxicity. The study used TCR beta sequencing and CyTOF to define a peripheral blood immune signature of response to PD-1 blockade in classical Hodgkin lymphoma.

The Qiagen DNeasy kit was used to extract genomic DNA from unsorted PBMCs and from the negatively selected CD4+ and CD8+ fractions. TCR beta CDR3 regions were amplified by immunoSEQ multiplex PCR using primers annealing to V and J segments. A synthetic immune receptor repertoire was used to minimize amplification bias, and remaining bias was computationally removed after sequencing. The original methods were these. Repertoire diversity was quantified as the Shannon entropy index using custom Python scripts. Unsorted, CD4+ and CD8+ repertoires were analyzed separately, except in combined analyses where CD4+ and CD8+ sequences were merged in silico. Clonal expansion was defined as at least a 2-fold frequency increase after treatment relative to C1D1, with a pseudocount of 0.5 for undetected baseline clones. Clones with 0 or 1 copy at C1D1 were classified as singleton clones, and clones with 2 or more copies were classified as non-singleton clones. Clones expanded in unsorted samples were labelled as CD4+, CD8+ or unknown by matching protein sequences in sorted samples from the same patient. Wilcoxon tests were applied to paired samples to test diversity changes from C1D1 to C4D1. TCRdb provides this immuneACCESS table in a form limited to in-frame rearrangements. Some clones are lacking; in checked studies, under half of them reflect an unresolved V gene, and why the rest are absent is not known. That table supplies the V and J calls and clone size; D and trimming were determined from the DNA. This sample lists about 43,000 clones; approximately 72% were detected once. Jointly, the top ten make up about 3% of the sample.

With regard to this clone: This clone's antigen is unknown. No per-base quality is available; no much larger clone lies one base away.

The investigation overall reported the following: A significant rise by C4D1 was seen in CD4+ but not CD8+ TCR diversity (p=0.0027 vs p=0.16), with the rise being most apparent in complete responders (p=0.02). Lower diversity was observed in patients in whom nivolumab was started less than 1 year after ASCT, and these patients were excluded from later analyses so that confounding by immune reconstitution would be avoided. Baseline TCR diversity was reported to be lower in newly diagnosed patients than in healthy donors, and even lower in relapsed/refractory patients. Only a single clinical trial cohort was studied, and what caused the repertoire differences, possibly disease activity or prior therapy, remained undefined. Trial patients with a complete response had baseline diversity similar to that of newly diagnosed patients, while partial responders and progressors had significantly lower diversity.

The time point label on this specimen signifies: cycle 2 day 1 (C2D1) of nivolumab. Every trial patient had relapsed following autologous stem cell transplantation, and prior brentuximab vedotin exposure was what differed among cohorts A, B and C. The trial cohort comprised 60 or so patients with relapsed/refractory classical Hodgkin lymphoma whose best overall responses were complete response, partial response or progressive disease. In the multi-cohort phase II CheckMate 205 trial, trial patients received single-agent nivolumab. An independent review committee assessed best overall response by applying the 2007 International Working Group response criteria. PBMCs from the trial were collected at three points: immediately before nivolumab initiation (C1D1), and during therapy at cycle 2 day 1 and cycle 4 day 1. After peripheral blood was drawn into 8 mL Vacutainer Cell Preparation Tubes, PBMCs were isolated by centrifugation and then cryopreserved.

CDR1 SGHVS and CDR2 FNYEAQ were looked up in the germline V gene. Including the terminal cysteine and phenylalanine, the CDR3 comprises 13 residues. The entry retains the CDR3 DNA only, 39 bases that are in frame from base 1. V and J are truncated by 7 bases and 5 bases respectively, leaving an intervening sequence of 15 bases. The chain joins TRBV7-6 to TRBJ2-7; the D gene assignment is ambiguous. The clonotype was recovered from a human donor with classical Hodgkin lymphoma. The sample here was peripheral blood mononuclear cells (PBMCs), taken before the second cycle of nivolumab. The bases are TGTGCCAGCAAACAAGGTTATTGGGACGAGCAGTACTTC. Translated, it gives CASKQGYWDEQYF.